The 8 T cell receptor beta chains below come from one sample, sequenced in a study of shared clonotypes between healthy human individuals. TCRdb's copy holds only in-frame clones and misses some; the assay was immunoSEQ multiplex PCR. In the table there are about 680,000 clones, 55% to 85% of which are singletons. The sample comprised memory CD4+ T cells sorted from blood. Regarding subset: CD45RA-negative fraction. These TCRs come from a woman aged 25 to 39 in good health.

This chain connects TRBV7-6 to TRBJ2-2; no firm D call. V was cut by 8 bases and J by 6 bases, with 13 bases left in between. CDR1 and CDR2 from the germline V gene are SGHVS and FNYEAQ. This CDR3 is 13 amino acids long. The DNA for the CDR3 is TGTGCCAGCGGGCCAGTATTAGCCGGGGAGCTGTTTTTT. As protein: CASGPVLAGELFF.

The chain uses TRBV7-9 and TRBJ2-5, with 7 bases aligning to TRBD2. V shed 5 bases, J shed 5 bases, and the junction held 5 bases outside the gene matches. CDR1 is SEHNR and CDR2 is FQNEAQ in the germline V gene (reference sequence). The CDR3 loop spans 13 amino acids. The CDR3 DNA reads TGTGCCAGCAGCGTTCAGGGAGGGGAGACCCAGTACTTC. Encoded protein: CASSVQGGETQYF.

V usage is TRBV27 and J usage is TRBJ1-4; 8 bases are shared with TRBD1. V shed 6 bases and J 8 bases; nucleotides not matched to a gene: 11. Per the germline V gene, CDR1 is MNHEY and CDR2 is SMNVEV (reference sequence). This CDR3 spans 15 amino acids. The CDR3 sequence: CASSPARDRIEKLFF. Here the CDR3 DNA reads TGTGCCAGCAGCCCAGCTCGGGACAGGATCGAAAAACTGTTTTTT.

In its sample, this clone was seen a few times. The genes are TRBV1 and TRBJ2-7; the table's D call of TRBD2 was not tested on the DNA. TRBV1 is classified as a pseudogene. The CDR3 extends over 16 amino acids. CDR3 sequence reads: CTSSRKSGTHPYEQYF. The CDR3 nucleotides read TGCACCAGCAGCCGAAAGTCTGGGACTCATCCCTACGAGCAGTACTTC.

The V and J genes are TRBV7-9 and TRBJ2-2, with 9 bases that match TRBD1. This CDR3 contains 17 residues. V was pared by 2 bases and J by 0 bases, with 4 bases of the junction left unmatched. The germline V gene has CDR1 SEHNR and CDR2 FQNEAQ (reference sequence). CDR3 in amino acids: CASSLRGQGTNTGELFF. The CDR3, as DNA: TGTGCCAGCAGCTTAAGGGGACAGGGAACGAACACCGGGGAGCTGTTTTTT.

The rearrangement uses TRBV5-1 and TRBJ2-1; TRBD1 aligns across 9 bases. Germline CDR1 SGHRS, CDR2 YFSETQ. Trimming took 2 bases from V and 3 from J; bases not matched to a gene: 3. The CDR3 consists of 15 residues. The chain's CDR3 is CASSLQGAGYNEQFF. The CDR3 DNA reads as TGCGCCAGCAGCTTACAGGGGGCCGGCTACAATGAGCAGTTCTTC.

The chain links TRBV5-4 to TRBJ1-2; the match to TRBD1 covers 9 bases. After removal of 4 bases from V and 7 bases from J, the junction contained 8 bases not matched to a gene. The CDR3 consists of 14 residues. Germline assignment: CDR1 SGHNT and CDR2 YYREEE (reference sequence). CDR3 coding DNA: TGTGCCAGCAGCCCCCTTGACAGGGGGACTGGCTACACCTTC. Encoded protein: CASSPLDRGTGYTF. Full variable domain (outside the CDR3, taken from reference TRBV5-4 and TRBJ1-2): ETGVTQSPTHLIKTRGQQVTLRCSSQSGHNTVSWYQQALGQGPQFIFQYYREEENGRGNFPPRFSGLQFPNYSSELNVNALELDDSALYLCASSPLDRGTGYTFGSGTRLTVV.

The chain links TRBV18 to TRBJ2-7; 10 bases fit TRBD1. This CDR3 region has 15 residues. Germline CDR1 reads KGHSH; CDR2 reads LQKENI. The V and J ends lost 4 bases and 6 bases, in that order; junction bases with no gene match: 9. CDR3 sequence: CASSQSTDRGAEQYF. The CDR3 coding sequence is TGTGCCAGCTCACAATCTACGGACAGGGGGGCCGAGCAGTACTTC.